Listed below are T cell receptor beta chains from one sample, sequenced in a study of T cells in Graves' hyperthyroidism and ophthalmopathy. Each CDR3 protein gets one entry after TCRdb re-called the multiplex PCR reads with MiXCR. Of around 450,000 distinct CDR3 sequences listed, approximately 15% are singletons. Sequenced: blood. The receptor set was obtained from a woman under 30 with Graves' hyperthyroidism. CDR3s include the opening cysteine and the closing phenylalanine or tryptophan.

V	J	CDR3
TRBV7-9	TRBJ2-3	CASSLPTGRRFTDTQYF
TRBV20-1	TRBJ2-1	CSARGLGTWGNEQFF
TRBV6-1	TRBJ1-3	CASSEISDPGNTIYF
TRBV10-3	TRBJ2-7	CAISEGSYEQYF
TRBV15	TRBJ2-6	CATSREGDSGANVLTF
TRBV5-5	TRBJ1-6	CASSSPPGRGESPLHF
TRBV15	TRBJ2-7	CATSITTSGTGVEQYF
TRBV28	TRBJ2-7	CASSRDRALNEQYF
TRBV6-2/TRBV6-3	TRBJ2-3	CAGSYSSASSRDTQYF
TRBV19	TRBJ2-1	CASSLEVDYYNEQFF
TRBV12-3/TRBV12-4	TRBJ2-1	CASSWDQSSYNEQFF
TRBV10-1	TRBJ2-7	CASSGIERPTAYEQYF
TRBV7-6	TRBJ2-7	CASSPNPGTESYEQYF
TRBV7-2	TRBJ2-3	CASSPQTVGTQYF
TRBV19	TRBJ1-1	CASSNGLVDTEAFF
TRBV28	TRBJ1-2	CASSWGTGLGYTF
TRBV4-3	TRBJ1-1	CASSQTRGGRNTEAFF
TRBV30	TRBJ1-2	CAWTLANYGYTF
TRBV29-1	TRBJ1-5	CSVDPGCNQPQHF
TRBV27	TRBJ1-5	CASSFMGDQPQHF
TRBV2	TRBJ1-2	CASRGGQESNYGYTF
TRBV5-1	TRBJ1-4	CASSLSRVGEKLFF
TRBV19	TRBJ2-7	CASRPPGLANEQYF
TRBV18	TRBJ1-5	CASSLLDRGGQPQHF
TRBV3-1	TRBJ2-1	CASRPTGAAYNEQFF
TRBV19	TRBJ1-6	CASDGDNSPLHF
TRBV6-1	TRBJ2-5	CASNSGQGQWETQYF
TRBV27	TRBJ2-7	CATGGTSGSHEQYF
TRBV12-3/TRBV12-4	TRBJ1-2	CASSFSVQGNYGYTF
TRBV20-1	TRBJ1-4	CSARDTRVANEKLFF
TRBV27	TRBJ1-6	CASSLPYSRTGGSPLHF
TRBV18	TRBJ2-7	CASSQAGGTNEQYF
TRBV4-1	TRBJ1-1	CASSQVSSAEAFF
TRBV30	TRBJ1-1	CAWSSRGPLNTEAFF
TRBV27	TRBJ1-4	CASSQTQGAYEKLFF
TRBV4-2	TRBJ2-1	CASSQGTSGRAGDEQFF
TRBV9	TRBJ2-3	CASSVEEGDTQYF
TRBV27	TRBJ1-2	CASRGGTPYGYTF
TRBV10-3	TRBJ2-1	CAISEPGRLTSGSIYEQFF
TRBV10-1	TRBJ2-7	CASSESRGVGEQYF
TRBV10-3	TRBJ1-1	CAISDQGREAFF
TRBV5-1	TRBJ1-2	CASSTGQDLYGYTF
TRBV30	TRBJ1-1	CAWSLPGRAGTEAFF
TRBV20-1	TRBJ2-5	CSARLARETQYF
TRBV3-1	TRBJ2-5	CASTRGLETQYF
TRBV4-1	TRBJ1-2	CASSQDGQGRDYGYTF
TRBV5-6	TRBJ2-1	CASSLAAAGEQFF
TRBV3-1	TRBJ2-3	CASSPRLAGNTQYF
TRBV6-5	TRBJ2-7	CASSYGQFSYEQYF
TRBV7-3	TRBJ2-3	CASSLTSSGDTQYF
TRBV28	TRBJ1-1	CASIIPRGGSGTEAFF
TRBV12-3/TRBV12-4	TRBJ2-1	CASSPMTGGRNEQFF
TRBV28	TRBJ2-5	CASISKRVQETQYF
TRBV6-1	TRBJ1-6	CASSEEGQYNSPLHF
TRBV10-3	TRBJ2-7	CAISDGASGSSYEQYF